The rows below give T cell receptor beta chains drawn from one sample of a study of T cell responses to AZD1222 COVID-19 vaccine. Repertoires were generated with immunoSEQ multiplex PCR, while TCRdb's copy carries only in-frame clones and drops some. The sample has some 130,000 clones, approximately 87% seen once. The sample was peripheral blood, taken on day 0 of AZD1222 vaccination. These receptors were taken from an adult in good health. Each CDR3 is given without its conserved first and last residue.

V gene: TRBV6-5; J gene: TRBJ1-1; CDR3 protein: ASTRTGGAEAF
V gene: TRBV3-1/TRBV3-2; J gene: TRBJ1-3; CDR3 protein: ASSQYGFSGNTIY
V gene: TRBV10-2; J gene: TRBJ2-7; CDR3 protein: ASRGGGFTGTGAYEQY
V gene: TRBV11-2; J gene: TRBJ1-3; CDR3 protein: ASSLGAGWDTIY
V gene: TRBV6-2/TRBV6-3; J gene: TRBJ1-2; CDR3 protein: ASSYLLGQGAYGYT
V gene: TRBV28; J gene: TRBJ1-2; CDR3 protein: ASTPPGGWDGYT
V gene: TRBV6-5; J gene: TRBJ1-5; CDR3 protein: ASEQGESNQPQH
V gene: TRBV24-1; J gene: TRBJ1-5; CDR3 protein: ATSDRGDRGLFSNQPQH
V gene: TRBV5-4; J gene: TRBJ1-1; CDR3 protein: ASSSTGEVRVAF
V gene: TRBV9; J gene: TRBJ1-6; CDR3 protein: ASSVGMQNSPLH
V gene: TRBV7-2; J gene: TRBJ1-1; CDR3 protein: ASSFRDSTEAF
V gene: TRBV12-5; J gene: TRBJ1-6; CDR3 protein: ASGYGGSPLH
V gene: TRBV3-1/TRBV3-2; J gene: TRBJ2-2; CDR3 protein: ASSHGWVNTGELF
V gene: TRBV9; J gene: TRBJ2-4; CDR3 protein: ASSVALRESDIQY
V gene: TRBV18; J gene: TRBJ2-7; CDR3 protein: ASSKDRTYEQY
V gene: TRBV19; J gene: TRBJ1-5; CDR3 protein: ASAHHGPQH
V gene: TRBV7-8; J gene: TRBJ1-1; CDR3 protein: ASSLGQFNTEAF
V gene: TRBV19; J gene: TRBJ1-1; CDR3 protein: ASSTQGASTEAF
V gene: TRBV19; J gene: TRBJ1-1; CDR3 protein: ASSPRRASTEAF
V gene: TRBV18; J gene: TRBJ2-3; CDR3 protein: ASSPREWTVTDTQY
V gene: TRBV27; J gene: TRBJ1-1; CDR3 protein: ASSSQGRYNTEAF
V gene: TRBV4-3; J gene: TRBJ2-3; CDR3 protein: ASSQDPRRRHPTDTQY
V gene: TRBV19; J gene: TRBJ1-6; CDR3 protein: ATSALGQGSAPLH
V gene: TRBV29-1; J gene: TRBJ1-1; CDR3 protein: SVELNTEAF
V gene: TRBV6-5; J gene: TRBJ2-4; CDR3 protein: ASSSPLGAKNIQY
V gene: TRBV3-1/TRBV3-2; J gene: TRBJ2-1; CDR3 protein: ASSHETSGGSIGDEQF
V gene: TRBV12-3/TRBV12-4; J gene: TRBJ1-1; CDR3 protein: ASSLIGHTEAF
V gene: TRBV12-3/TRBV12-4; J gene: TRBJ1-1; CDR3 protein: ASKSAENTEAF
V gene: TRBV11-3; J gene: TRBJ2-1; CDR3 protein: ASSLDQGGTSVANEQF